This T cell receptor (beta chain) originates from a study of blood T cell repertoires in COVID-19. Study details: Specimens from acute and convalescent COVID-19 originated in the United States, Italy and Spain.

This clone has more than one count but fewer than ten. Participant-given clinical history determined each cohort assignment. Trimming cost V 5 bases and J 9 bases; bases outside gene matches: 9. CDR3 length equals 15 residues. Germline V gene lookup returns CDR1 SGHTS and CDR2 YDEGEE. Repertoires were generated with immunoSEQ multiplex PCR, while TCRdb's copy carries only in-frame clones and drops some. This sample has about 170,000 clones; over 65% occur once, and the top ten carry roughly 4.5%. The specimen sequenced was PBMCs or T cells enriched from blood (not recorded which). The TCR originated in a woman aged 50 to 60 who had recovered from COVID-19. The gene calls are TRBV5-8 and TRBJ1-6; TRBD1 matches at 9 bases. CDR3 residues: CASSLQGAPSSPLHF. As DNA, the CDR3 is TGTGCCAGCAGTCTACAGGGGGCACCGAGTTCACCCCTCCACTTT.